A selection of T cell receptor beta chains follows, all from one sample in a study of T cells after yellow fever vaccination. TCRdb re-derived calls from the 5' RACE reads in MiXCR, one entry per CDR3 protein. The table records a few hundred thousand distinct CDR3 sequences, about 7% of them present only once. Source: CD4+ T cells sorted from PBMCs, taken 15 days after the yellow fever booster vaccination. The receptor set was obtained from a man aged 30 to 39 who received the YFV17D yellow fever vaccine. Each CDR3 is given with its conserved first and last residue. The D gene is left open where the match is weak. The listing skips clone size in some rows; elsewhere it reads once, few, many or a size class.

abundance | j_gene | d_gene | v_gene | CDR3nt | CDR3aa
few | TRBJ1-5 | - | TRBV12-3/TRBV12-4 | TGTGCCAGCGCCCATGACAAGGGCGCCTGGCAGCCCCAGCATTTT | CASAHDKGAWQPQHF
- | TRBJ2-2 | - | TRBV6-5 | TGTGCCAGCAGTTCCCACCTCGGCGGGGAGCTGTTTTTT | CASSSHLGGELFF
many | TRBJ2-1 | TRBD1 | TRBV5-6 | TGTGCCAGCAGCACCCTGACAGGGGGCAGAGAGCAGTTCTTC | CASSTLTGGREQFF
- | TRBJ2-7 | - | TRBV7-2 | TGTGCCAGCAGCTTACTAGCGCGGGAGCAGTACTTC | CASSLLAREQYF
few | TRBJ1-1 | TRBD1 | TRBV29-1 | TGCAGCGTTGAAAAGGGACAGGGAATTGCTGAAGCTTTCTTT | CSVEKGQGIAEAFF
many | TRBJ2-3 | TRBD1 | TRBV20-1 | TGCAGTGCTAGAGCGGGGACAGGGGCTACAGATACGCAGTATTTT | CSARAGTGATDTQYF
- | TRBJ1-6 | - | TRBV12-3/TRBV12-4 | TGTGCCAGCAGTCTCGGACCGGATTCACCCCTCCACTTT | CASSLGPDSPLHF
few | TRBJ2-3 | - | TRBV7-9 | TGTGCCAGCAGCGCCCCATCAAAAATTTCCGCGCAGTATTTT | CASSAPSKISAQYF
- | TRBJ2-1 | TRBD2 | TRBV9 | TGTGCCAGCAGCCCCCTCAGCGGGAGATTCTATGAGCAGTTCTTC | CASSPLSGRFYEQFF
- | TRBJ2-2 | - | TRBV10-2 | TGCGCCAGCAGCCCGGGACGAACCACCGGGGAGCTGTTTTTT | CASSPGRTTGELFF
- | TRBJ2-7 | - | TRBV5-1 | TGCGCCAGCAGCCGACAGCCCGGGGACGAGCAGTACTTC | CASSRQPGDEQYF
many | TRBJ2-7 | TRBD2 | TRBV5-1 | TGCGCCAGCAGCTTGGACCTAGCGGGAGGCGAGCAGTACTTC | CASSLDLAGGEQYF
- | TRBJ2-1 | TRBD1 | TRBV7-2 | TGTGCCAGCAACCAGGGGGTTCTAGATGAGCAGTTCTTC | CASNQGVLDEQFF
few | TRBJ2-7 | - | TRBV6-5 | TGTGCCAGCCTTAAACGGGGCTATCGAACCTACGAGCAGTACTTC | CASLKRGYRTYEQYF
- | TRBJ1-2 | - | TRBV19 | TGTGCCAGTAGTGTGGGTCTGGGCGACTATGGCTACACCTTC | CASSVGLGDYGYTF
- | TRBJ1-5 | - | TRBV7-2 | TGTGCCAGCAGTCAACGAACAGGATACAATCAGCCCCAGCATTTT | CASSQRTGYNQPQHF
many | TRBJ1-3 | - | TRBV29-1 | TGCAGCGTGGCGCAGGGATCCGGAAACACCATATATTTT | CSVAQGSGNTIYF
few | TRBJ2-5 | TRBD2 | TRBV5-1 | TGCGCCAGCAGGCCTGGGGGGGTTGAACAAGAGACCCAGTACTTC | CASRPGGVEQETQYF
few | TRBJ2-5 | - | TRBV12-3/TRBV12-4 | TGTGCCAGCAGTCAACCAGGCACCCAAGAGACCCAGTACTTC | CASSQPGTQETQYF
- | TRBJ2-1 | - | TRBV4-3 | TGCGCCAGCAGCCAAGAAGGGGGAGGAGTCAATGAGCAGTTCTTC | CASSQEGGGVNEQFF
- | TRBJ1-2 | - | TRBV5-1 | TGCGCCAGCAGCCGGGACCAGGGCTATGGCTACACCTTC | CASSRDQGYGYTF
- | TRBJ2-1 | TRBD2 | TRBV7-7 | TGTGCTAGCAGCACGATAGCGGGAGGGAACAATGAGCAGTTCTTC | CASSTIAGGNNEQFF
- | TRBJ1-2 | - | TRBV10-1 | TGCGCCAGCGCGACTCGCTACGGACAGCTTAACTATGGCTACACCTTC | CASATRYGQLNYGYTF
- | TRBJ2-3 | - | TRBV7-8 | TGTGCCAGCAGTCGGGCGGGAAACACAGATACGCAGTATTTT | CASSRAGNTDTQYF
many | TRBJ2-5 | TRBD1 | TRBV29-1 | TGCAGCGGACGGAACAGGGGGCGGTTGGAGACCCAGTACTTC | CSGRNRGRLETQYF
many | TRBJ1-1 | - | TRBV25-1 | TGTGCCAGCACTGGGACGTGGGGCACTGAAGCTTTCTTT | CASTGTWGTEAFF
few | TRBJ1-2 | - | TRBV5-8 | TGTGCCAGCAGCTCCCGGTCGGGGAATGGCTACACCTTC | CASSSRSGNGYTF
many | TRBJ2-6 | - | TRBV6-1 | TGTGCCACCGCCCCCCCGAACCTCTCTGGGGCCAACGTCCTGACTTTC | CATAPPNLSGANVLTF
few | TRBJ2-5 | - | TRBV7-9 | TGTGCCAGCAGGCTCTCGCTGGGAGCGGCGGAGACCCAGTACTTC | CASRLSLGAAETQYF
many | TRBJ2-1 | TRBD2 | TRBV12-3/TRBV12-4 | TGTGCCAGCAGTACCGGGACTAAGGTTGAGCAGTTCTTC | CASSTGTKVEQFF
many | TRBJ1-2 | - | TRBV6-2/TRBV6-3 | TGTGCCAGCAGACCCGACACACCTGGCTACACCTTC | CASRPDTPGYTF
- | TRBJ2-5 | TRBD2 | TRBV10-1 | TGCGCCAGCAGTGGGGGAGCGGGAGGGGAGACCCAGTACTTC | CASSGGAGGETQYF
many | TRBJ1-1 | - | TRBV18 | TGTGCCAGCTCGCTCGACAGGGAAGCTTTCTTT | CASSLDREAFF
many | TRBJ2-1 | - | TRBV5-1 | TGCGCCAGCAGCTTGGCCAGCCGATCCTCCTACAATGAGCAGTTCTTC | CASSLASRSSYNEQFF
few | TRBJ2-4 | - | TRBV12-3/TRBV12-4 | TGTGCCAGCAGTTTTGGGGGTAGGGCCAAAAACATTCAGTACTTC | CASSFGGRAKNIQYF
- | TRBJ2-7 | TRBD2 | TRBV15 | TGTGCCACCAGCGCGACTAGCGGGACGGCTGCTGCCGAGCAGTACTTC | CATSATSGTAAAEQYF
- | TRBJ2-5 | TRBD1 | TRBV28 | TGTGCCAGCAGCCCCGGGACAGGGAATCGGTACCAAGAGACCCAGTACTTC | CASSPGTGNRYQETQYF
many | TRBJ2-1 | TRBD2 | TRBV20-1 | TGCAGTGCTAGCCAGAGCGGGAGTAGCCATGAGCAGTTCTTC | CSASQSGSSHEQFF
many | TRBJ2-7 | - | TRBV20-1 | TGCAGTGCTAGACCCCCGGACCGCTACGAGCAGTACTTC | CSARPPDRYEQYF
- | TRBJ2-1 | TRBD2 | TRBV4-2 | TGTGCCAGGAGCCCCGGGAGGCGTCTAATGATGGAGCAGTTCTTC | CARSPGRRLMMEQFF
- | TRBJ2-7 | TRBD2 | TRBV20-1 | TGCAGTGCTAGAGCCAGGGGACTAGCGGACTACGAGCAGTACTTC | CSARARGLADYEQYF
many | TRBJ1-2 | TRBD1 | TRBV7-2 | TGTGCCAGCAGCCCCGGGACAGGGAGTTTCTATGGCTACACCTTC | CASSPGTGSFYGYTF
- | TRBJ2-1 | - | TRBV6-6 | TGTGCCAGCAACGGGGGGCATCTTGAGCAGTTCTTC | CASNGGHLEQFF
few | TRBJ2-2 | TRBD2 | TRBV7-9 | TGTGCCAGCAGCCTCGGGGAGGGAGCCACCGGGGAGCTGTTTTTT | CASSLGEGATGELFF
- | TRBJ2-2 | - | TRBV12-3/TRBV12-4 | TGTGCCAGCAGTAACGGGGACGGCGGTACAACCGGGGAGCTGTTTTTT | CASSNGDGGTTGELFF